The 12 T cell receptor beta chains in this list originate from one sample, sequenced in a study of cytomegalovirus exposure and HLA in healthy donors. This PCR relied on a set of 60 Vbeta primers and 13 Jbeta primers. Libraries were prepared by immunoSEQ multiplex PCR; TCRdb keeps only in-frame clonotypes and omits some of them. The sample contains some 130,000 clones, around three quarters of which appear only once. Input material: PBMCs. These receptors were collected from a male donor in good health and CMV-seropositive.

V gene TRBV4-1 combines with J gene TRBJ1-1, with D tentatively TRBD1 (5 bases). V lost 1 base to trimming and J lost 1 base, with 13 bases between them. In germline, CDR1 is MGHRA, CDR2 YSYEKL. CDR3 length equals 16 residues. For the CDR3, the DNA is TGCGCCAGCAGCCAAGCCTCGACAGCAAAGAACACTGAAGCTTTCTTT. Translation gives CASSQASTAKNTEAFF.

This chain connects TRBV4-1 to TRBJ1-1; 11 bases are shared with TRBD1. V was clipped by 4 bases and J by 5 bases; unmatched bases: 18. Germline V lookup: CDR1 MGHRA, CDR2 YSYEKL. The CDR3 contains 19 residues. CDR3 sequence reads: CASSPIDKPGQGDWTEAFF. CDR3 sequence (DNA): TGCGCCAGCAGCCCTATAGATAAGCCGGGACAGGGGGATTGGACTGAAGCTTTCTTT.

This chain links TRBV27 with TRBJ1-1; D gene ambiguous. The length of the CDR3 is 13 residues. The germline V and J ends were trimmed by 6 bases and 5 bases, with 13 bases remaining between them. Germline assignment: CDR1 MNHEY and CDR2 SMNVEV (reference sequence). In nucleotides, the CDR3 is TGTGCCAGCAGAGTCCCGGGAGCGACTGAAGCTTTCTTT. This codes for CASRVPGATEAFF.

The gene calls are TRBV11-2 and TRBJ2-3, with TRBD2 identical over 8 bases. With 3 bases clipped from V and 5 bases from J, the junction kept 7 bases outside the gene matches. The CDR3 sequence is 15 residues long. The germline gives CDR1 SGHAT, CDR2 FQNNGV. CDR3 nucleotides: TGTGCCAGCAGCTTCTTCCAGCGGGGGTTAGATACGCAGTATTTT. Translating it yields CASSFFQRGLDTQYF.

The rearrangement links TRBV7-3 to TRBJ2-1; 8 nucleotides align to TRBD2. V was clipped by 5 bases and J by 4 bases; unmatched bases: 10. The CDR3 is made up of 16 amino acids. From germline, CDR1 is SGHTA and CDR2 FQGTGA. The CDR3, as DNA: TGTGCCAGCAGCCCGACTAGCGCCCAACTTTACAATGAGCAGTTCTTC. Amino acid sequence: CASSPTSAQLYNEQFF.

This chain links TRBV28 with TRBJ1-2; no reliable D call. CDR1 and CDR2 (germline): MDHEN, SYDVKM. The CDR3 totals 14 residues. V was clipped by 4 bases and J by 4 bases, with 13 bases between them. The CDR3 sequence is CASSSPPGFYGYTF. The CDR3 DNA sequence: TGTGCCAGCAGTTCGCCTCCGGGATTCTATGGCTACACCTTC.

J is TRBJ2-7 and V is TRBV5-1, with D maybe TRBD2 (7 bases). Trimming took 1 base from V and 5 from J, leaving 13 bases between them. CDR1 SGHRS and CDR2 YFSETQ come from the germline V gene. The length of the CDR3 is 14 residues. Written as DNA, the CDR3 is TGCGCCAGCAGCTTGACGGGGGGCTTCAACGAGCAGTACTTC. Protein sequence: CASSLTGGFNEQYF.

The chain joins TRBV5-8 to TRBJ1-1; D is unresolved. The CDR3 contains 15 residues. Germline V gene sequence: CDR1 SGHTS, CDR2 YDEGEE. Trimming cost V 2 bases and J 2 bases, with 13 bases left between them. DNA of the CDR3: TGTGCCAGCAGCTTCGAGTCGGGGAGAAACACTGAAGCTTTCTTT. This sequence encodes CASSFESGRNTEAFF.

The chain recombines TRBV6-6 with TRBJ1-5, with TRBD1 matching over 9 bases. This CDR3 has 14 amino acids. V shed 5 bases and J 7 bases; nucleotides not matched to a gene: 6. Germline CDR1 MNHNY, CDR2 SVGAGI (reference sequence). This CDR3 is CASSLDRGGQPQHF. The CDR3 DNA reads as TGTGCCAGCAGTCTTGACAGGGGGGGACAGCCCCAGCATTTT.

The V gene is TRBV27, the J gene TRBJ1-1; 10 bases are a match to TRBD1. The CDR3 runs to 14 residues. V lost 0 bases and J lost 6; bases outside the gene matches: 1. The V gene's germline CDR1 is MNHEY and CDR2 SMNVEV (reference sequence). The CDR3 sequence: CASSLSGQGAEAFF. The CDR3 bases are TGTGCCAGCAGTTTATCAGGACAGGGGGCTGAAGCTTTCTTT.

The gene calls are TRBV19 and TRBJ2-2, with TRBD2 matching 7 bases. With 1 base clipped from V and 5 bases from J, the junction kept 1 base outside the gene matches. This CDR3 region has 14 residues. CDR1 LNHDA and CDR2 SQIVND come from the germline V gene (reference sequence). The CDR3 coding sequence is TGTGCCAGTAGTATAGGGCGGGAGACCGGGGAGCTGTTTTTT. It encodes CASSIGRETGELFF.

The chain carries TRBV19 and TRBJ2-3, with TRBD2 matching 14 bases. Germline CDR1 and CDR2: LNHDA and SQIVND (reference sequence). This CDR3 spans 18 amino acids. With 5 bases clipped from V and 2 bases from J, the junction kept 9 bases outside the gene matches. The CDR3 protein is CASSLGPTSGRATDTQYF. The CDR3 bases are TGTGCCAGTAGTTTGGGGCCGACTAGCGGGAGGGCCACAGATACGCAGTATTTT.